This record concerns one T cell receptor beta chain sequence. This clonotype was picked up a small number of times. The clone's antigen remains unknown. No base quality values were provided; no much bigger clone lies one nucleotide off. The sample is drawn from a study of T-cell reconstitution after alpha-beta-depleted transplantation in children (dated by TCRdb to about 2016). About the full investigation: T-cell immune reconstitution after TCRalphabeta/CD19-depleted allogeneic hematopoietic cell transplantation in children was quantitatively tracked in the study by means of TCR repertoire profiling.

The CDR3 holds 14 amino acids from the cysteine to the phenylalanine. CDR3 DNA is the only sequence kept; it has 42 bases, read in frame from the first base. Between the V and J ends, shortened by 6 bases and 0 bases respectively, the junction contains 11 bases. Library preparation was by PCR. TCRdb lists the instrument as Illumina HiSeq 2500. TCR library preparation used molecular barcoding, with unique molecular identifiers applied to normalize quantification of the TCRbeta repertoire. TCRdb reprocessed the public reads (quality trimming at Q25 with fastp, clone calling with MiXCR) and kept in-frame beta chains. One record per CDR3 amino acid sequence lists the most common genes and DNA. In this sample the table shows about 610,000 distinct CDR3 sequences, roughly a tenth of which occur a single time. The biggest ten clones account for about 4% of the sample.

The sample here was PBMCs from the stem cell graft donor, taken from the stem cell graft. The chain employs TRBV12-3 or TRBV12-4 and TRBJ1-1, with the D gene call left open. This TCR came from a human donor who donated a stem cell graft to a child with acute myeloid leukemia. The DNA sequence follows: TGTGCCAGCAGACGCCGACGGCTGAACACTGAAGCTTTCTTT. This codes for CASRRRRLNTEAFF.